The sequence of this TCR beta chain was determined in a study of blood T cell repertoires in COVID-19. The overall study: PBMCs, B-cell-depleted T cells, or T cells were the source of the cDNA or gDNA that made up the material.

TCRdb keeps only in-frame clones here, not all; method: immunoSEQ multiplex PCR. The data contain some 150,000 clones, around 81% of them singletons. CDR1 LNHDA and CDR2 SQIVND come from the germline V gene (reference sequence). This CDR3 region has 17 residues. The trim removed 5 bases at V and 5 bases at J, leaving 15 bases unmatched. The receptor's source is a woman aged 40-49 years with active or convalescent COVID-19. Sequencing was performed on peripheral blood. J is TRBJ2-7 and V is TRBV19; 10 nucleotides line up with TRBD2. The chain's CDR3 is CASSLKGTSGMVNEQYF. In DNA form, the CDR3 reads TGTGCCAGTAGTCTTAAGGGTACTAGCGGGATGGTCAACGAGCAGTACTTC. Full variable domain (missing parts from reference TRBV19 and TRBJ2-7): DGGITQSPKYLFRKEGQNVTLSCEQNLNHDAMYWYRQDPGQGLRLIYYSQIVNDFQKGDIAEGYSVSREKKESFPLTVTSAQKNPTAFYLCASSLKGTSGMVNEQYFGPGTRLTVT.